A single sample gave rise to the 18 T cell receptor beta chains below, sequenced in a study of response to subunit inactivated influenza vaccine. TCRdb ran MiXCR on the RT-PCR reads and lists one entry per CDR3 protein. Among approximately 500,000 distinct CDR3 sequences listed, over 10% were seen once. Sequencing used PBMCs from blood, obtained roughly 6 weeks after vaccination. The source of these receptors is a man aged 50 to 59 who received an inactivated influenza vaccine.

This clonotype was recorded many times. V and J are TRBV4-2 and TRBJ2-7, with 8 bases that match TRBD1. The CDR3 totals 14 residues. Germline CDR1 and CDR2: LGHNA and YNFKEQ. Losses at the gene ends were 1 base for V and 4 bases for J; bases not matched to a gene: 3. As DNA, the CDR3 is TGTGCCAGCAGCCAAGGGCAGGGGGCGTACGAGCAGTACTTC. Its protein product is CASSQGQGAYEQYF.

The chain couples TRBV4-3 to TRBJ2-1; D not resolved. The germline V and J ends were trimmed by 0 bases and 8 bases, with 20 bases remaining between them. Germline CDR1 reads LGHNA; CDR2 reads YSLEER. The CDR3 runs to 17 residues. CDR3 loop: CASSQERASSVSDEQFF. The CDR3 nucleotides read TGCGCCAGCAGCCAAGAACGGGCTAGTAGTGTTTCCGATGAGCAGTTCTTC.

This clonotype was detected ten times or more. This chain joins TRBV5-1 and TRBJ2-7, with D unresolved. The germline gives CDR1 SGHRS, CDR2 YFSETQ. The CDR3 is 17 residues long. The V and J ends lost 0 bases and 2 bases respectively, with 18 bases between them. The CDR3: CASSLGYSRVTTYEQYF. CDR3 sequence (DNA): TGCGCCAGCAGCTTGGGATACAGCCGGGTCACGACCTACGAGCAGTACTTC.

The chain couples TRBV7-6 to TRBJ2-3; the match to TRBD2 covers 8 bases. CDR3 length equals 17 residues. Trimming removed 5 bases from V and 3 bases from J; junction bases left unmatched: 13. Germline CDR1 reads SGHVS; CDR2 reads FNYEAQ. This chain's CDR3 is CASSKTAGEGWTDTQYF. Here the CDR3 DNA reads TGTGCCAGCAGCAAAACAGCGGGAGAAGGTTGGACAGATACGCAGTATTTT. Combining the CDR3 with reference TRBV7-6 and TRBJ2-3 gives the whole variable domain GAGVSQSPRYKVTKRGQDVALRCDPISGHVSLYWYRQALGQGPEFLTYFNYEAQQDKSGLPNDRFSAERPEGSISTLTIQRTEQRDSAMYRCASSKTAGEGWTDTQYFGPGTRLTVL.

This clonotype was observed many times. V usage is TRBV20-1 and J usage is TRBJ1-5; the D is unclear. The CDR3 loop spans 14 amino acids. Germline V CDR1 and CDR2: DFQATT, SNEGSKA (reference sequence). Between the trimmed V and J ends, which lost 1 base and 0 bases, there was a span of 7 bases. This CDR3 is CSARVMGSNQPQHF. DNA of the CDR3: TGCAGTGCTAGAGTTATGGGTAGCAATCAGCCCCAGCATTTT.

V usage is TRBV20-1 and J usage is TRBJ2-3; TRBD2 aligns across 8 bases. V gave up 3 bases and J gave up 0 bases; unmatched junction bases: 8. The CDR3 length is 16 residues. CDR1 DFQATT and CDR2 SNEGSKA come from the germline V gene (reference sequence). The CDR3 reads CSARDTSGPSTDTQYF. The CDR3 DNA follows: TGCAGTGCTAGGGACACTAGCGGACCTAGCACAGATACGCAGTATTTT.

This rearrangement joins TRBV12-3 or TRBV12-4 to TRBJ1-1; D not certain. The CDR3 has 11 residues. V dropped 7 bases and J dropped 3 bases, with 6 bases sitting between them. CDR3 sequence reads: CASKFDTEAFF. The CDR3 nucleotides are TGTGCCAGCAAGTTTGACACTGAAGCTTTCTTT.

This clonotype was found a few times. Germline and junction disagree at one end, which may indicate a read error. This chain joins TRBV5-5 and TRBJ2-7; D tentatively fits TRBD1 or TRBD2 (6 bases each). This CDR3 has 13 amino acids. CDR1 is SGHKS and CDR2 is YYEKEE in the germline V gene (reference sequence). CDR3 sequence reads: CASSSTGRSERYF. Written as DNA, the CDR3 is TGTGCCAGCAGCTCAACAGGGAGGTCGGAGCGGTACTTC.

The rearrangement links TRBV20-1 to TRBJ2-7; TRBD1 matches 7 bases. V was clipped by 7 bases and J by 2 bases; unmatched bases: 5. CDR1 and CDR2 from the germline V gene are DFQATT and SNEGSKA (reference sequence). The CDR3 sequence is 12 residues long. The CDR3: CSGDSGAYEQYF. The CDR3 nucleotides read TGCAGTGGGGACAGTGGGGCCTACGAGCAGTACTTC.

This rearrangement joins TRBV20-1 to TRBJ2-1; D remains unclear. CDR1 is DFQATT, CDR2 SNEGSKA, per germline (reference sequence). Trimming removed 7 bases from V and 7 bases from J, with 17 bases in between. The CDR3 is 13 amino acids. The CDR3 DNA reads as TGCAGTGTTGGCCGGCCGGGCTCTAATGAGCAGTTCTTC. Protein: CSVGRPGSNEQFF.

This clonotype was recorded many times. The chain joins TRBV29-1 to TRBJ2-5; D remains ambiguous. The CDR3 totals 11 residues. Trimming took off 7 bases at V and 2 bases at J, with 8 bases between the two ends. Germline lookup yields CDR1 SQVTM and CDR2 ANQGSEA. The CDR3 loop is CSGTHQETQYF. CDR3 DNA sequence: TGCAGCGGGACCCATCAAGAGACCCAGTACTTC.

The chain recombines TRBV18 with TRBJ2-4, with TRBD2 matching over 7 bases. V shed 2 bases, J shed 3 bases, and the junction held 1 base outside the gene matches. The CDR3 loop spans 14 amino acids. CDR1 and CDR2 from the germline V gene are KGHSH and LQKENI. The CDR3 DNA sequence: TGTGCCAGCTCACCATCGGGGGGCAAAAACATTCAGTACTTC. Protein product: CASSPSGGKNIQYF. Full variable domain (missing parts from reference TRBV18 and TRBJ2-4): NAGVMQNPRHLVRRRGQEARLRCSPMKGHSHVYWYRQLPEEGLKFMVYLQKENIIDESGMPKERFSAEFPKEGPSILRIQQVVRGDSAAYFCASSPSGGKNIQYFGAGTRLSVL.

This clonotype was detected a few times. V and J are TRBV10-3 and TRBJ2-3, with 8 nucleotides matching TRBD1. Germline loops: CDR1 ENHRY, CDR2 SYGVKD. The V and J ends lost 7 bases and 6 bases, in that order; junction bases with no gene match: 9. The CDR3 is 14 residues long. This CDR3 reads CAIKTGTGVDTQYF. CDR3 DNA: TGTGCCATCAAAACCGGGACAGGCGTGGATACGCAGTATTTT.

To note about this clonotype: A read error may produce the germline difference seen at one junction end. The V call is TRBV7-7, the J call TRBJ2-7, with 7 positions matching TRBD1. Germline V gives CDR1 SSHAT, CDR2 FNYEAQ (reference sequence). The length of the CDR3 is 13 residues. The CDR3 coding sequence is TGTGCTAGCAGCTTTGGGACAGCGAGCGAGCAGTACTTC. Translated, it gives CASSFGTASEQYF. Full variable domain (rest looked up from reference TRBV7-7 and TRBJ2-7): GAGVSQSPRYKVTKRGQDVTLRCDPISSHATLYWYQQALGQGPEFLTYFNYEAQPDKSGLPSDRFSAERPEGSISTLTIQRTEQRDSAMYRCASSFGTASEQYFGPGTRLTVT.

This clonotype has ten or more counts. The V and J genes are TRBV5-1 and TRBJ2-7; D gene uncertain. Germline V gene sequence: CDR1 SGHRS, CDR2 YFSETQ. The CDR3 sequence is 13 residues long. V lost 0 bases, J lost 10 bases, and 14 bases lay in between. CDR3 region: CASSLGVDFEQYF. The CDR3 nucleotides read TGCGCCAGCAGCTTGGGAGTAGACTTCGAACAGTACTTC.

This clonotype was counted many times. The chain links TRBV20-1 to TRBJ1-2; D unclear. This CDR3 comprises 13 residues. V was trimmed by 2 bases and J by 10 bases, leaving 17 bases between them. Germline assignment: CDR1 DFQATT and CDR2 SNEGSKA (reference sequence). The CDR3 nucleotides read TGCAGTGCTAGAAACAGAATAACTCTGGACTACACCTTC. Translated, it gives CSARNRITLDYTF.

This chain joins TRBV7-9 and TRBJ2-6; D gene ambiguous. Germline V CDR1 and CDR2: SEHNR, FQNEAQ (reference sequence). Trimming cost V 5 bases and J 2 bases, with 10 bases left between them. The CDR3 is 15 amino acids. The CDR3 reads CASSPVGPGANVLTF. The CDR3 region has the DNA TGTGCCAGCAGCCCCGTGGGCCCTGGGGCCAACGTCCTGACTTTC.

The chain combines TRBV7-9 with TRBJ2-1, with 7 bases aligning to TRBD1. The CDR3 spans 16 residues. Germline V lookup: CDR1 SEHNR, CDR2 FQNEAQ (reference sequence). V dropped 1 base and J dropped 8; count of bases not matched to a gene: 11. As DNA, the CDR3 is TGTGCCAGCAGCTTAGTCTGGGTGGCGGACAGGTATGAGCAGTTCTTC. Encoded protein: CASSLVWVADRYEQFF.